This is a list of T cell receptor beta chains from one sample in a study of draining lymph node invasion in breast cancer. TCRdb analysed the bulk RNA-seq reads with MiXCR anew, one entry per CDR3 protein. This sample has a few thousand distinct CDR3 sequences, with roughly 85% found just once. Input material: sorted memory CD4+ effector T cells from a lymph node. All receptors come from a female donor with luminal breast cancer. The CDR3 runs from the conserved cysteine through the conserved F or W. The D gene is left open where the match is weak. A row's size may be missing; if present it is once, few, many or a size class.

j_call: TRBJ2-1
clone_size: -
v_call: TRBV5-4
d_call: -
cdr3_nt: TGTGCCAGCAGCTTGGAAGGGGGGACAGCCTACAATGAGCAGTTCTTC
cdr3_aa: CASSLEGGTAYNEQFF

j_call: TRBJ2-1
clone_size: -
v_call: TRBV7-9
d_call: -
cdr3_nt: TGTGCCAGCAGCCCGGGACGGTCCTCCTACAATGAGCAGTTCTTC
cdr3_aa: CASSPGRSSYNEQFF

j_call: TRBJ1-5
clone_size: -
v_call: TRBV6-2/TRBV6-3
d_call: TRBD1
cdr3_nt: TGTGCCAGCAGTCGGGGACAGGGAACCAATCAGCCCCAGCATTTT
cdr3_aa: CASSRGQGTNQPQHF

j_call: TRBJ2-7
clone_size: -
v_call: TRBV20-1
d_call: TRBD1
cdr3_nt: TGCAGTGCTCCCAGACAGGGCGGAGGCTACGAGCAGTACTTC
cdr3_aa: CSAPRQGGGYEQYF

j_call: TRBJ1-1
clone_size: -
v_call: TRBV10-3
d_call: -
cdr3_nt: TGTGCCATCGGGAGCCTTGGGAACACTGAAGCTTTCTTT
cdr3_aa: CAIGSLGNTEAFF

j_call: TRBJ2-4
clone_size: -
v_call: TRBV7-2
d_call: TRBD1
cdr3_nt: TGTGCCAGCAGCTTAGCGGGGGACAGGAACCCTCAGTACTTC
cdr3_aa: CASSLAGDRNPQYF

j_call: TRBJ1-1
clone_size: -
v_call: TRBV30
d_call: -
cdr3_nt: TGTGCCTCGACGGGGGGGCAATGGGCTGAAGCTTTCTTT
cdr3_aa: CASTGGQWAEAFF

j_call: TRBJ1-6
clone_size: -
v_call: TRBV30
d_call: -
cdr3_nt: TGTGCCTGGAGTGTGGGAGCCCTCCACTATAATTCACCCCTCCACTTT
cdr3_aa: CAWSVGALHYNSPLHF

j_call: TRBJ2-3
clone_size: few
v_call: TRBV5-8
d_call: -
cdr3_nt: TGTGCCAGCAGCTTGTCCAGGTCGGTGGGCACAGATACGCAGTATTTT
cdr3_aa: CASSLSRSVGTDTQYF

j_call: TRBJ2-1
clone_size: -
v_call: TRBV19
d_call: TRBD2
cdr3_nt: TGTGCCAGTAGTATCAGGCTAGCGGGGGGATCCTACAATGAGCAGTTCTTC
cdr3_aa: CASSIRLAGGSYNEQFF

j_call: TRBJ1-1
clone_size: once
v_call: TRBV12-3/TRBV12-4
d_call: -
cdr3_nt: TGTGCCAGCACCATGAATAGTAACACTGAAGCTTTCTTT
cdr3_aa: CASTMNSNTEAFF

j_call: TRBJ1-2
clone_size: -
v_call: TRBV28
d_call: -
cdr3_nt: TGTGCCAGCAGTTCGATTAACTATGGCTACACCTTC
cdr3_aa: CASSSINYGYTF

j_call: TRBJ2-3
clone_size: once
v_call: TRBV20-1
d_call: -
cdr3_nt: TGCAGTGCCTCCCCTAGCAGGGGGGTAGATACGCAGTATTTT
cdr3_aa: CSASPSRGVDTQYF

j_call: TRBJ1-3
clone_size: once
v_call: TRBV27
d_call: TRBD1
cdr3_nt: TGTGCCAGCAGTTTAAGCGGACAGGGCTCTGGAAACACCATATATTTT
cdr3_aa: CASSLSGQGSGNTIYF

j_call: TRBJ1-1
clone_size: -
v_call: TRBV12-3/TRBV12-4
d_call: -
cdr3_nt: TGTGCCAGCAGCTTAGACGGCAGGGTGAACACTGAAGCTTTCTTT
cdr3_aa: CASSLDGRVNTEAFF

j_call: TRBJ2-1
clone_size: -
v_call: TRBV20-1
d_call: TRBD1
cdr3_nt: TGCAGTGCACCTGGTCGAAGGACAGGGCATGACAATGAGCAGTTCTTC
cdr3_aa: CSAPGRRTGHDNEQFF

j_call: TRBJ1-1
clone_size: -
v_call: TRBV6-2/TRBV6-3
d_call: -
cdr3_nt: TGTGCCAGCTCCACGGGGGTGAACACTGAAGCTTTCTTT
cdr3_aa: CASSTGVNTEAFF

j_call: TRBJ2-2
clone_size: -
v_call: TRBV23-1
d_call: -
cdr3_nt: TGCGCCAACAGTCAAATTGAGGGACAAAACCGACCCGGGGAGCTGTTTTTT
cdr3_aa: CANSQIEGQNRPGELFF

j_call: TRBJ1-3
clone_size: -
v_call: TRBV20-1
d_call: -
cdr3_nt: TGCAGTGCTTGGACACTGACTGGAAACACCATATATTTT
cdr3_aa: CSAWTLTGNTIYF

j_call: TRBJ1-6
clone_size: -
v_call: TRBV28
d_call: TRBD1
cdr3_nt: TGTGCCAGCAGTTCCGCCGGGACAGGGGAGTCACCCCTCCACTTT
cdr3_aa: CASSSAGTGESPLHF

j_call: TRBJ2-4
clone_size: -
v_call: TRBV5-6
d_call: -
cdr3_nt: TGTGCCAGCACCATGACGGTGAAGGGCATTCAGTACTTC
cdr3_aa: CASTMTVKGIQYF

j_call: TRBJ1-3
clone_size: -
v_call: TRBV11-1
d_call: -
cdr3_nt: TGTGCCAGCAGCTTAGCCGTTAGTGGAAACACCATATATTTT
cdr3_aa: CASSLAVSGNTIYF

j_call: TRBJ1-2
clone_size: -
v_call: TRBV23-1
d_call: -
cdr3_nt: TGCGCCAGCAGTCAATCGTCGCCAGAAGTTAACTATGGCTACACCTTC
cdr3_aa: CASSQSSPEVNYGYTF

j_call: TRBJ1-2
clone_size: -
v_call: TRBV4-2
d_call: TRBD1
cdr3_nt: TGTGCCAGCAGCCAGGACGGACAGGGGGCTTATGGCTACACCTTC
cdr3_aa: CASSQDGQGAYGYTF

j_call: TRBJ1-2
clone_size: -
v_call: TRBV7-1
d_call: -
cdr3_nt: TGTGCCAGCAGCTCCAGGGGAGCCCATGGCTACACCTTC
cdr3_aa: CASSSRGAHGYTF

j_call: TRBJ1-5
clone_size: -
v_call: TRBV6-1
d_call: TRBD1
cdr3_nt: TGTGCCAGCAGTGAAGCTTCAGGGGGACCAAATCAGCCCCAGCATTTT
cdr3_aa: CASSEASGGPNQPQHF

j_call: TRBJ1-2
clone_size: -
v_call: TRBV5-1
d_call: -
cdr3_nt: TGCGCCAGCAGCTTGGGTCCCGCACAGGACCGTGGCTACACCTTC
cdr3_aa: CASSLGPAQDRGYTF

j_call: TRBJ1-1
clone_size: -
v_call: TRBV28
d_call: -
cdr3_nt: TGTGCCAGCAGGGTGGGGAGCACTGAAGCTTTCTTT
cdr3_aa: CASRVGSTEAFF

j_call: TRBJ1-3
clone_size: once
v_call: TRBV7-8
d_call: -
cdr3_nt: TGTGCCAGCAGCACCGGGGGGCCCACCTCGGGAAACACCATATATTTT
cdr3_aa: CASSTGGPTSGNTIYF

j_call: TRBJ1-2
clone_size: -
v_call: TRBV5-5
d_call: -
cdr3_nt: TGTGCCAGCAGCTTCCCAGACTACTATGGCTACACCTTC
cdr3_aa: CASSFPDYYGYTF

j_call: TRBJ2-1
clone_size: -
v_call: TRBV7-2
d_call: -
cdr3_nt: TGTGCCAGCAGCTTACACGGCGGGGTTTCCTACAATGAGCAGTTCTTC
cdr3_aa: CASSLHGGVSYNEQFF

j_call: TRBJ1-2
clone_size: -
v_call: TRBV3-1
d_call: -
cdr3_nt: TGTGCCAGCACCCTAGGAGCAAAAGGTGGCTACACCTTC
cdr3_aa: CASTLGAKGGYTF

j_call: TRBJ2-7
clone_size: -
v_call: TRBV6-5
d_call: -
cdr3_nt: TGTGCCAGCAGAAGACAGCCACAGGGCGCCTACGAGCAGTACTTC
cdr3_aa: CASRRQPQGAYEQYF

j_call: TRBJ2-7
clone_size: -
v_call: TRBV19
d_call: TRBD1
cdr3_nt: TGTGCCAGTAGTAGAAGGACAGGGGGGTACGAGCAGTACTTC
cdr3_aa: CASSRRTGGYEQYF

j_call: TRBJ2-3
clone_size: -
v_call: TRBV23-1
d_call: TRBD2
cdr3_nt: TGCGCCAGCAGTCGCAACCCCCCTAGACTAGCGGGGAGCACAGATACGCAGTATTTT
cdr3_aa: CASSRNPPRLAGSTDTQYF

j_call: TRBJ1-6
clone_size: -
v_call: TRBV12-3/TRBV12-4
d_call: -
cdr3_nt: TGTGCCAGCAGTTTTGGGGGGTCTGGGTCACCCCTCCACTTT
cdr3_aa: CASSFGGSGSPLHF

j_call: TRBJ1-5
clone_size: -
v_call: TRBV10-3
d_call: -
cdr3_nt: TGTGCCATCGGGAGGGGGTCCAATCAGCCCCAGCATTTT
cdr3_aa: CAIGRGSNQPQHF

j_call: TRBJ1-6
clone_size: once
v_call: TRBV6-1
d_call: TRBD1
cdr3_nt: TGTGCCAGCAGCCGCCAAACAGGGGTTTTTAATTCACCCCTCCACTTT
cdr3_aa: CASSRQTGVFNSPLHF

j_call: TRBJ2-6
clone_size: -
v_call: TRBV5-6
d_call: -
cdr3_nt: TGTGCCAGCAGCTTGGATCTGGGACGCTTCTCCGGGGCCAACGTCCTGACTTTC
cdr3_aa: CASSLDLGRFSGANVLTF

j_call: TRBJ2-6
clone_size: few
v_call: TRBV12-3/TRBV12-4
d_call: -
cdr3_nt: TGTGCCAGCAGTTTAGGGCTTGGGGGAGCCAACGTCCTGACTTTC
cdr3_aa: CASSLGLGGANVLTF

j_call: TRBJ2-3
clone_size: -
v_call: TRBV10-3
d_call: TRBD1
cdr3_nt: TGTGCCATCAGTGATTTGGACAGGGGGATCACAGATACGCAGTATTTT
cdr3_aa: CAISDLDRGITDTQYF

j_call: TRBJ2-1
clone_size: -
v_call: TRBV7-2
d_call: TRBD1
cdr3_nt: TGTGCCAGCAGCCAAGGACAGGCCGCCGGAGCGTATGAGCAGTTCTTC
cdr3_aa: CASSQGQAAGAYEQFF

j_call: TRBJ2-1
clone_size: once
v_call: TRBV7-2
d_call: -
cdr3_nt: TGTGCCAGCAGCTGGATCCGTTACAATGAGCAGTTCTTC
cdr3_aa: CASSWIRYNEQFF

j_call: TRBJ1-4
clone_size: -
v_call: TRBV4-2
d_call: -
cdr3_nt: TGTGCCAGCAGCCTCACGCGGGGGGCTGAAAAACTGTTTTTT
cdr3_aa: CASSLTRGAEKLFF

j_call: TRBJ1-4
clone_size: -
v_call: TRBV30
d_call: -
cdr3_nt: TGTGCCTGCCGGCCTCGAGGGCCTGAAAAACTGTTTTTT
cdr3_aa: CACRPRGPEKLFF

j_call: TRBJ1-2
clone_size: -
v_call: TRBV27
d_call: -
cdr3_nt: TGTGCCAGCAGTTTAAGCCCCATCTATGGCTACACCTTC
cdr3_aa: CASSLSPIYGYTF

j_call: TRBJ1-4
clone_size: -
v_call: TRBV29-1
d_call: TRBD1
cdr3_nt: TGCAGCGTCGCCCCGGACAGGGCCGATGAAAAACTGTTTTTT
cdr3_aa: CSVAPDRADEKLFF

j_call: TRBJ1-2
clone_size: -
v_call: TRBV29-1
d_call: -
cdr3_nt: TGCAGCGTTGAAGATCATAGCGGGTTAGGCTACACCTTC
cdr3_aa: CSVEDHSGLGYTF

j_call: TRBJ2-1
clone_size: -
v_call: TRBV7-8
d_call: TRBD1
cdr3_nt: TGTGCCAGCAGCTTAGGTCAGGGGGTCCACAATGAGCAGTTCTTC
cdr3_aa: CASSLGQGVHNEQFF

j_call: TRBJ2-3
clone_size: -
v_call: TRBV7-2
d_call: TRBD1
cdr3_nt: TGTGCCAGCAGCGGGGCTGGGACAGGACTCCCAGATACGCAGTATTTT
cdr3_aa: CASSGAGTGLPDTQYF